These 23 T cell receptor beta chains were all obtained from the same sample, sequenced in a study of human T cells and chemical hapten exposure. MiXCR was run by TCRdb on the RACE reads, yielding one entry per CDR3 protein. This table holds around 67,000 distinct CDR3 sequences, around 7.9% found once. The time point: patch test 2, 6 weeks after DPC sensitization. As for treatment: therapeutic diphenylcyclopropenone sensitization with weekly scalp DPC. The starting material was whole blood, obtained in connection with sensitization to the hapten diphenylcyclopropenone (DPC). The receptors originated from a woman in her forties or fifties with alopecia areata. Some clones in this sample may be carry-over from other donors' samples.

This clonotype was picked up a small number of times. The chain links TRBV28 to TRBJ2-2, with TRBD2 as a possible D gene (6 bases). The CDR3 is made up of 17 amino acids. Deletions cut 2 bases from V and 2 bases from J, with 15 bases between. Germline assignment: CDR1 MDHEN and CDR2 SYDVKM. Here the CDR3 reads CASSLSGWRPNTGELFF. The CDR3 DNA sequence: TGTGCCAGCAGTTTAAGCGGGTGGCGTCCTAACACCGGGGAGCTGTTTTTT.

The gene calls are TRBV29-1 and TRBJ1-5; 8 bases line up with TRBD1. Germline CDR1 and CDR2: SQVTM and ANQGSEA. The CDR3 has 14 residues. The junction had 8 bases not matched to a gene; V was cut back by 6 bases and J by 4 bases. CDR3 loop: CSVADGTGNQPQHF. The CDR3 coding sequence is TGCAGCGTGGCCGACGGGACAGGAAATCAGCCCCAGCATTTT.

This clonotype has more than one count but fewer than ten. This chain uses TRBV20-1 with TRBJ2-7; D remains ambiguous. Germline CDR1 reads DFQATT; CDR2 reads SNEGSKA (reference sequence). V lost 0 bases, J lost 4 bases, and 7 bases lay in between. There are 12 residues in the CDR3. The CDR3 coding sequence is TGCAGTGCTAGAGATCTCGGATACGAGCAGTACTTC. This gives the protein CSARDLGYEQYF.

At least ten counts were recorded for this clonotype. The chain couples TRBV20-1 to TRBJ2-1; 8 bases align to TRBD2. CDR3 length: 18 residues. V dropped 0 bases and J dropped 6; count of bases not matched to a gene: 16. Per the germline V gene, CDR1 is DFQATT and CDR2 is SNEGSKA (reference sequence). The CDR3 reads CSARDAFRSGVRGNEQFF. CDR3 bases: TGCAGTGCTAGAGACGCCTTCCGTAGCGGGGTGCGGGGCAATGAGCAGTTCTTC.

This clonotype was seen a handful of times. The gene calls are TRBV7-2 and TRBJ2-7; D not resolved. Between the trimmed V and J ends, which lost 5 bases and 2 bases, there was a span of 13 bases. The CDR3 sequence is 14 residues long. Germline V gene lookup returns CDR1 SGHTA and CDR2 FQGNSA. CDR3 residues: CASSAYMRPYEQYF. As DNA, the CDR3 is TGTGCCAGCAGCGCCTACATGCGGCCCTACGAGCAGTACTTC.

This chain connects TRBV4-1 to TRBJ2-7, with unresolved D. This CDR3 is 15 amino acids long. Per the germline V gene, CDR1 is MGHRA and CDR2 is YSYEKL. Trimming stripped 2 bases from V and 5 bases from J, with 16 bases between. CDR3 sequence: CASSQTDSKGHEQYF. In DNA form, the CDR3 reads TGCGCCAGCAGCCAAACAGATAGTAAGGGCCACGAGCAGTACTTC.

This clonotype was observed a few times. V usage is TRBV28 and J usage is TRBJ1-2, with 9 bases matching TRBD1. CDR3 length equals 15 residues. Germline CDR1 MDHEN, CDR2 SYDVKM. V dropped 5 bases and J dropped 3; count of bases not matched to a gene: 7. CDR3 sequence reads: CASSGPGQGDYGYTF. The CDR3 bases are TGTGCCAGCAGTGGACCGGGACAGGGAGACTATGGCTACACCTTC.

The genes are TRBV5-6 and TRBJ2-6; D not certain. Germline lookup yields CDR1 SGHDT and CDR2 YYEEEE. This CDR3 spans 15 amino acids. V was trimmed by 0 bases and J by 1 base, leaving 5 bases between them. CDR3 sequence reads: CASSLGVSGANVLTF. In DNA form, the CDR3 reads TGTGCCAGCAGCTTGGGGGTATCTGGGGCCAACGTCCTGACTTTC.

This clonotype was seen many times. The chain recombines TRBV7-2 with TRBJ2-3; no clear D gene. V lost 7 bases and J lost 5, with 7 bases in between. The CDR3 covers 11 residues. The germline V gene has CDR1 SGHTA and CDR2 FQGNSA. This chain's CDR3 is CASTPGDTQYF. The CDR3 region has the DNA TGTGCCAGCACCCCCGGAGATACGCAGTATTTT.

This clonotype was recorded a few times. V is TRBV28 and J is TRBJ1-6, with D possibly matching TRBD1 (5 bases). V was cut by 9 bases and J by 4 bases, with 10 bases left in between. The CDR3 extends over 13 amino acids. Germline assignment: CDR1 MDHEN and CDR2 SYDVKM. The CDR3: CASQTAYNSPLHF. The DNA of the CDR3 is TGTGCCAGTCAGACAGCGTATAATTCACCCCTCCACTTT.

This clonotype has only a few counts. The chain uses TRBV20-1 and TRBJ1-5; D remains ambiguous. The germline V and J ends were trimmed by 1 base and 7 bases, with 11 bases remaining between them. Germline loops: CDR1 DFQATT, CDR2 SNEGSKA (reference sequence). The CDR3 consists of 13 residues. The CDR3 loop is CSARVPGGQPQHF. The CDR3 DNA reads as TGCAGTGCTAGAGTGCCGGGAGGCCAGCCCCAGCATTTT.

This clonotype showed up many times. The chain is built from TRBV20-1 and TRBJ1-6; unclear D gene. This CDR3 is 16 amino acids long. Germline values: CDR1 DFQATT, CDR2 SNEGSKA (reference sequence). Trimming took off 5 bases at V and 0 bases at J, with 14 bases between the two ends. CDR3 in DNA: TGCAGTGCTTACGACGGGTCTACCTCCTATAATTCACCCCTCCACTTT. This gives the protein CSAYDGSTSYNSPLHF.

This clonotype was counted many times. The genes are TRBV4-2 and TRBJ2-3; D unclear. V gave up 0 bases and J gave up 0 bases, with 7 bases separating them. In germline, CDR1 is LGHNA, CDR2 YNFKEQ. The CDR3 is 15 amino acids. CDR3 DNA sequence: TGTGCCAGCAGCCAAGATTCCCGAAGCACAGATACGCAGTATTTT. Amino acid sequence: CASSQDSRSTDTQYF.

J is TRBJ1-2 and V is TRBV19; D is unclear. Germline-derived CDR1 and CDR2 are LNHDA and SQIVND (reference sequence). CDR3 length: 14 amino acids. V gave up 7 bases and J gave up 0 bases, with 12 bases separating them. CDR3 sequence: CASTIILANYGYTF. CDR3 DNA sequence: TGTGCCAGTACCATCATCCTTGCTAACTATGGCTACACCTTC.

V is TRBV9 and J is TRBJ2-3; no firm D call. CDR1 SGDLS and CDR2 YYNGEE come from the germline V gene. There are 13 residues in the CDR3. Trimming took 0 bases from V and 3 from J, leaving 5 bases between them. The CDR3 loop reads CASSVVRTDTQYF. In nucleotides, the CDR3 is TGTGCCAGCAGCGTAGTTCGGACAGATACGCAGTATTTT.

This clonotype was detected only a few times. V is TRBV29-1 and J is TRBJ2-1, with 9 bases matching TRBD2. Germline CDR1 and CDR2: SQVTM and ANQGSEA. Trimming took 6 bases from V and 0 from J; bases not matched to a gene: 6. The CDR3 totals 15 residues. The CDR3 sequence is CSVSGGLSSYNEQFF. The CDR3 DNA is TGCAGCGTGAGCGGGGGGCTTAGCTCCTACAATGAGCAGTTCTTC.

This clonotype was picked up a small number of times. This chain joins TRBV29-1 and TRBJ2-3, with 10 bases identical to TRBD1. The CDR3 covers 12 residues. Per the germline V gene, CDR1 is SQVTM and CDR2 is ANQGSEA. This chain's CDR3 is CSSGTGVSTQYF. The CDR3 DNA is TGCAGTAGTGGGACAGGGGTGTCAACGCAGTATTTT.

The sample holds a few counts of this clonotype. Here the CDR3 DNA reads TGCGCCAGCAGCCCGGGGACAGGGGGACGCGGCGGTGGAAAACTGTTTTTT. Residues: CASSPGTGGRGGGKLFF. V usage is TRBV5-1 and J usage is TRBJ1-4, with 11 nucleotides matching TRBD1. Germline V gene lookup returns CDR1 SGHRS and CDR2 YFSETQ. The CDR3 is 17 residues long. V gave up 4 bases and J gave up 10 bases; unmatched junction bases: 15.

This clonotype came up a few times. V is TRBV5-1 and J is TRBJ2-7; D is undetermined. The V gene lost 3 bases and the J gene lost 2 bases, with 12 bases spanning the gap. The CDR3 totals 14 residues. In germline, CDR1 is SGHRS, CDR2 YFSETQ. CDR3 sequence reads: CASSSQSPPYEQYF. The CDR3 region has the DNA TGCGCCAGCAGCTCTCAATCTCCCCCCTACGAGCAGTACTTC.

This clonotype was seen ten or more times. The V call is TRBV20-1, the J call TRBJ1-2; 8 bases are shared with TRBD1. The V segment lost 3 bases and the J segment 8 bases; nucleotides outside the gene matches: 2. Looked up from germline, CDR1 is DFQATT and CDR2 is SNEGSKA (reference sequence). This CDR3 is built from 11 residues. The CDR3 sequence is CSARTGEGYTF. CDR3 DNA: TGCAGTGCTAGGACAGGGGAAGGCTACACCTTC.

CDR3 coding DNA: TGCAGCGCGATCCGGGACACTCTTTCCACCGAGCAGTTCTTC. It translates to CSAIRDTLSTEQFF. This chain uses TRBV29-1 with TRBJ2-1, with D maybe TRBD1 (6 bases). Trimming removed 7 bases from V and 10 bases from J, with 23 bases in between. Looked up from germline, CDR1 is SQVTM and CDR2 is ANQGSEA. The CDR3 is 14 amino acids.

This clonotype was counted a few times. The chain carries TRBV4-2 and TRBJ1-1, with 10 bases aligning to TRBD1. The V segment lost 5 bases and the J segment 4 bases; nucleotides outside the gene matches: 7. Germline CDR1 and CDR2: LGHNA and YNFKEQ. The CDR3 totals 15 residues. Here the CDR3 reads CASSATGGRGTEAFF. CDR3 sequence (DNA): TGTGCCAGCAGCGCGACAGGGGGCCGGGGCACTGAAGCTTTCTTT.

There are many counts of this clonotype. The chain is built from TRBV5-1 and TRBJ2-1; D uncertain. Trimming pared 0 bases from V and 6 bases from J, leaving 10 bases between. Germline CDR1 reads SGHRS; CDR2 reads YFSETQ. The CDR3 length is 14 residues. The chain's CDR3 is CASSLANTGNEQFF. In nucleotides, the CDR3 is TGCGCCAGCAGCTTGGCCAACACCGGCAATGAGCAGTTCTTC.